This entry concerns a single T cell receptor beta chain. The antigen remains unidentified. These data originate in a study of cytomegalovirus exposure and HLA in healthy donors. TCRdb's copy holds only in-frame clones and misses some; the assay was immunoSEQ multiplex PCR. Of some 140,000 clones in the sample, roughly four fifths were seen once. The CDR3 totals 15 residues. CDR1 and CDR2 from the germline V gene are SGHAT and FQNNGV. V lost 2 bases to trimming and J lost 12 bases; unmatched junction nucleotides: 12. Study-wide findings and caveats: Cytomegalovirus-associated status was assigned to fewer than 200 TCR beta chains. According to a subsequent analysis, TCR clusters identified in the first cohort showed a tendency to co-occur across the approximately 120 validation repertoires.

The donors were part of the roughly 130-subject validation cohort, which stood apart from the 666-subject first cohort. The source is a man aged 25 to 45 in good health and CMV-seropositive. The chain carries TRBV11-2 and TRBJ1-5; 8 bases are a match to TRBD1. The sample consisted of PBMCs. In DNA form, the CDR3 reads TGTGCCAGCAGCTTAACCCGGGACAGGTCCGCCAGCCAGCATTTT. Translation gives CASSLTRDRSASQHF.